The entry below describes one T cell receptor (beta chain). Its antigen is not identified. These data originate in a study of cytomegalovirus exposure and HLA in healthy donors. Study results and limitations: A later analysis associated about 18,000 TCR beta sequences with HLA alleles at a 0.05 false discovery rate. In vitro work confirmed that three CMV-associated chains recognize CMV antigens.

V was pared by 6 bases and J by 0 bases, with 8 bases of the junction left unmatched. The CDR3 runs 15 residues. Germline V gene sequence: CDR1 MNHNS, CDR2 SASEGT. The PCR had 60 Vbeta and 13 Jbeta primers. TCRdb keeps only in-frame clones here, not all; method: immunoSEQ multiplex PCR. The data hold around 190,000 clones, with approximately 82% observed a single time. V usage is TRBV6-1 and J usage is TRBJ2-7; 7 bases line up with TRBD1. Specimen: PBMCs. This receptor was obtained from a man aged 40-55 years in good health and CMV-seropositive. The CDR3 sequence is CASSLQGKSSYEQYF. The CDR3 nucleotides read TGTGCCAGCAGCTTACAGGGGAAGAGCTCCTACGAGCAGTACTTC.